This TCR beta chain was identified in a study of shared clonotypes between healthy human individuals. Assay: immunoSEQ multiplex PCR; the TCRdb copy retains only in-frame clones and omits some. The table has some 2 million clones, approximately 94% seen once. The CDR3 is 19 amino acids. V was trimmed by 3 bases and J by 0 bases, leaving 21 bases between them. Germline V lookup: CDR1 MGHRA, CDR2 YSYEKL. Naivety among CD8 cells was defined by CD45RO negativity and positive CCR7 selection, thereby excluding terminally differentiated effector memory CD45RA+ cells. The specimen was naive CD8+ T cells sorted from blood. This clonotype was sampled from a man between 18 and 29 years old in good health. V is TRBV4-1 and J is TRBJ1-3; a weak D match, TRBD1 (5 bases). Written as DNA, the CDR3 is TGCGCCAGCAGCCAGCGGCAGGGTTATAGTTCCGGCTCTGGAAACACCATATATTTT. Residues: CASSQRQGYSSGSGNTIYF.